The next 19 T cell receptor beta chains were all read from a single sample in a study of shared clonotypes between healthy human individuals (dated by TCRdb to 2018 to 2021). The receptor library was made with the immunoSEQ multiplex PCR assay. This is the immuneACCESS table as TCRdb keeps it, with only in-frame sequences that have V and J called. A part of the clones is gone; compared with another copy, unresolved V genes explain less than half, and the rest is unexplained. Recorded for this sample are about 1 million clones; around 78% of them occurred a single time. About 0.52% of the sample goes to the ten largest clones. Sequences were obtained from memory CD4+ T cells from PBMCs. This sample's cell subset or site label indicates: CD45RA-negative fraction. The receptor source for this set is a man aged 18 to 29 in good health. Some clones in this sample may be carry-over from other donors' samples.

The gene calls are TRBV30 and TRBJ1-4; tentative D call: TRBD1 (6 bases). CDR1 is GTSNPN, CDR2 SVGIG, per germline (reference sequence). This CDR3 is 15 amino acids long. Trimming took off 1 base at V and 5 bases at J, with 14 bases between the two ends. CDR3 coding DNA: TGTGCCTGGAGTGCAGCACCACAGGGAAATGAAAAACTGTTTTTT. Amino acid sequence: CAWSAAPQGNEKLFF.

This clone was detected a few times. The chain recombines TRBV13 with TRBJ2-7; 8 nucleotides align to TRBD2. The CDR3 loop spans 16 amino acids. The germline gives CDR1 PRHDT, CDR2 FYEKMQ (reference sequence). V shed 0 bases, J shed 2 bases, and the junction held 6 bases outside the gene matches. The CDR3 nucleotides are TGTGCCAGCAGCTTAGGAGCGAGCGGGGGAACCTACGAGCAGTACTTC. Its translation is CASSLGASGGTYEQYF.

The chain has TRBV28 and TRBJ1-3, with 8 bases lining up with TRBD1. V was pared by 5 bases and J by 0 bases, with 6 bases of the junction left unmatched. Per the germline V gene, CDR1 is MDHEN and CDR2 is SYDVKM. The CDR3 is 16 amino acids. The CDR3 bases are TGTGCCAGCAGTGACTCCGGGACAGGCTCTGGAAACACCATATATTTT. It is translated as CASSDSGTGSGNTIYF. The complete variable domain, with remaining parts taken from reference TRBV28 and TRBJ1-3, reads DVKVTQSSRYLVKRTGEKVFLECVQDMDHENMFWYRQDPGLGLRLIYFSYDVKMKEKGDIPEGYSVSREKKERFSLILESASTNQTSMYLCASSDSGTGSGNTIYFGEGSWLTVV.

CDR3 in amino acids: CASSVDPSGVYEQYF. In nucleotides, the CDR3 is TGTGCCAGCAGCGTAGACCCTAGCGGGGTCTACGAGCAGTACTTC. The V and J genes are TRBV9 and TRBJ2-7; 9 nucleotides match TRBD2. Germline CDR1 is SGDLS and CDR2 is YYNGEE. The J segment lost 3 bases and the V segment lost 0 bases, leaving 4 bases of the junction unmatched. This CDR3 comprises 15 residues.

This clone occurred once. The rearrangement joins TRBV5-1 to TRBJ2-3, with a possible D match to TRBD1 (6 bases). The CDR3 extends over 13 amino acids. V was cut by 6 bases and J by 3 bases, with 11 bases left in between. The germline gives CDR1 SGHRS, CDR2 YFSETQ. DNA for the CDR3: TGCGCCAGCACTTTACAGGGAACAGATACGCAGTATTTT. Translation gives CASTLQGTDTQYF.

This clone turned up a few times. This chain joins TRBV6-5 and TRBJ1-4; D is undetermined. V lost 0 bases and J 0 bases, leaving 8 bases between the germline ends. Per the germline V gene, CDR1 is MNHEY and CDR2 is SVGAGI. This CDR3 comprises 16 residues. Here the CDR3 reads CASSYSYTPTNEKLFF. CDR3 nucleotides: TGTGCCAGCAGTTACTCTTATACCCCAACTAATGAAAAACTGTTTTTT.

V is TRBV9 and J is TRBJ2-3; D is unresolved. The CDR3 is made up of 15 amino acids. Trimming pared 1 base from V and 4 bases from J, leaving 13 bases between. Germline loops: CDR1 SGDLS, CDR2 YYNGEE. CDR3 protein: CASSVTPAASDTQYF. The CDR3 region has the DNA TGTGCCAGCAGCGTAACCCCCGCGGCTTCAGATACGCAGTATTTT.

J is TRBJ2-4 and V is TRBV7-8; D remains ambiguous. The germline V and J ends were trimmed by 3 bases and 3 bases, with 3 bases remaining between them. The CDR3 contains 12 residues. Per germline, CDR1 SGHVS and CDR2 FQNEAQ. For the CDR3, the DNA is TGTGCCAGCAGCTTCGTCAAAAACATTCAGTACTTC. This translates into CASSFVKNIQYF. Filled out from reference TRBV7-8 and TRBJ2-4, the complete variable domain reads GAGVSQSPRYKVAKRGQDVALRCDPISGHVSLFWYQQALGQGPEFLTYFQNEAQLDKSGLPSDRFFAERPEGSVSTLKIQRTQQEDSAVYLCASSFVKNIQYFGAGTRLSVL.

J is TRBJ2-5 and V is TRBV11-3, with D possibly being TRBD1 (6 bases). V dropped 1 base and J dropped 2 bases, with 11 bases sitting between them. Germline-derived CDR1 and CDR2 are SGHNT and YENEEA. This CDR3 region has 15 residues. CDR3 DNA: TGTGCCAGCAGCTTAGGCCGCAGGGGACAAGAGACCCAGTACTTC. Translation gives CASSLGRRGQETQYF. Based on the CDR3 plus reference TRBV11-3 and TRBJ2-5, the full variable domain is EAGVVQSPRYKIIEKKQPVAFWCNPISGHNTLYWYLQNLGQGPELLIRYENEEAVDDSQLPKDRFSAERLKGVDSTLKIQPAELGDSAVYLCASSLGRRGQETQYFGPGTRLLVL.

This chain uses TRBV19 with TRBJ1-5; D gene uncertain. This CDR3 has 13 amino acids. The germline CDR1 and CDR2 sequences are LNHDA and SQIVND (reference sequence). V gave up 2 bases and J gave up 7 bases, with 9 bases separating them. CDR3 sequence reads: CASSILIWQPQHF. DNA for the CDR3: TGTGCCAGTAGTATATTGATATGGCAGCCCCAGCATTTT.

V gene TRBV11-2 combines with J gene TRBJ2-7; unclear D gene. Germline CDR1 SGHAT, CDR2 FQNNGV. The CDR3 totals 13 residues. V gave up 0 bases and J gave up 3 bases, with 6 bases separating them. Written as DNA, the CDR3 is TGTGCCAGCAGCTTAGAGTGGAGCTACGAGCAGTACTTC. It yields the protein CASSLEWSYEQYF.

V and J are TRBV5-1 and TRBJ2-7, with a possible D match to TRBD1 (5 bases). This CDR3 is built from 15 residues. Between the trimmed V and J ends, which lost 5 bases and 2 bases, there was a span of 17 bases. Germline assignment: CDR1 SGHRS and CDR2 YFSETQ. The CDR3 DNA reads TGCGCCAGCAGGACGACCCTCCAGGGCACCTACGAGCAGTACTTC. Its translation is CASRTTLQGTYEQYF.

This clone was observed at least ten times. V and J are TRBV18 and TRBJ1-5; D is unresolved. This CDR3 comprises 13 residues. V was cut by 3 bases and J by 6 bases, with 9 bases left in between. Germline V gene sequence: CDR1 KGHSH, CDR2 LQKENI. The CDR3 DNA reads as TGTGCCAGCTCACCTGGGGTAACTCAGCCCCAGCATTTT. Its translation: CASSPGVTQPQHF.

The chain is built from TRBV19 and TRBJ1-1; 8 bases map to TRBD1. CDR1 LNHDA and CDR2 SQIVND come from the germline V gene (reference sequence). The CDR3 is 19 amino acids. V shed 2 bases and J 3 bases; nucleotides not matched to a gene: 17. CDR3 in DNA: TGTGCCAGTAGTATAACAAGGTCAGGGGGCGCGCCAGTGGACACTGAAGCTTTCTTT. Its protein is CASSITRSGGAPVDTEAFF.

V is TRBV5-1 and J is TRBJ1-1, with TRBD1 as a possible D gene (5 bases). Germline CDR1 reads SGHRS; CDR2 reads YFSETQ. V lost 0 bases and J lost 6, with 12 bases in between. This CDR3 is 14 amino acids long. The CDR3 region is CASSLVSRGAEAFF. CDR3 nucleotides: TGCGCCAGCAGCTTGGTTTCTCGAGGGGCTGAAGCTTTCTTT. Variable domain in full (rest from reference TRBV5-1 and TRBJ1-1): KAGVTQTPRYLIKTRGQQVTLSCSPISGHRSVSWYQQTPGQGLQFLFEYFSETQRNKGNFPGRFSGRQFSNSRSEMNVSTLELGDSALYLCASSLVSRGAEAFFGQGTRLTVV.

This clone is a singleton in its sample. With a far larger clone one base away, a read error is the likely cause. The chain carries TRBV7-9 and TRBJ1-2; tentatively, D is TRBD1 (6 bases). V lost 4 bases and J 3 bases, leaving 15 bases between the germline ends. Looked up from germline, CDR1 is SEHNR and CDR2 is FQNEAQ (reference sequence). The CDR3 totals 15 residues. This CDR3 reads CASSSGAGTDYGYTF. In nucleotides, the CDR3 is TGTGCCAGCAGCTCAGGGGCAGGTACAGACTATGGCTACACCTTC.

The chain is built from TRBV4-2 and TRBJ2-1; D possibly corresponds to TRBD2 (5 bases). CDR1 and CDR2 (germline): LGHNA, YNFKEQ. The V gene lost 5 bases and the J gene lost 8 bases, with 13 bases spanning the gap. This CDR3 comprises 13 residues. In nucleotides, the CDR3 is TGTGCCAGCAGCTCCCGGACTGGGGATGAGCAGTTCTTC. Protein sequence: CASSSRTGDEQFF.

This clone was detected only a few times. This sequence joins TRBV6-5 and TRBJ1-1, with D perhaps TRBD1 (5 bases). With 6 bases removed from V and 7 bases from J, the gap between germline ends came to 15 bases. Per the germline V gene, CDR1 is MNHEY and CDR2 is SVGAGI. The CDR3 runs 13 residues. CDR3 loop: CASSLSRDGEAFF. For the CDR3, the DNA is TGTGCCAGCAGCCTATCAAGGGACGGTGAAGCTTTCTTT.

The chain employs TRBV28 and TRBJ2-2; 7 nucleotides align to TRBD1. V shed 7 bases, J shed 4 bases, and the junction held 3 bases outside the gene matches. The CDR3 totals 13 residues. Germline V gene lookup returns CDR1 MDHEN and CDR2 SYDVKM. The CDR3 sequence is CASKRGPTGELFF. For the CDR3, the DNA is TGTGCCAGCAAGAGGGGGCCCACCGGGGAGCTGTTTTTT.